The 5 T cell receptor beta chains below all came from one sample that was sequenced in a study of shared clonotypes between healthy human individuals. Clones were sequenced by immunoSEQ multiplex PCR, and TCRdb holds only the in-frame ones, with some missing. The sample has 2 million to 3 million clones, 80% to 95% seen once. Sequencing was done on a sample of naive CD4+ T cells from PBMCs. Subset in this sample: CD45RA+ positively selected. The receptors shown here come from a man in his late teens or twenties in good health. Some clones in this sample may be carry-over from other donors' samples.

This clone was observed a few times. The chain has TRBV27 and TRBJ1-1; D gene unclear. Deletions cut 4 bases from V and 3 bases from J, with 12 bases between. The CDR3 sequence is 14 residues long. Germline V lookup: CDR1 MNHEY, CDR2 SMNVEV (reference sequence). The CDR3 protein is CASSYTTGHTEAFF. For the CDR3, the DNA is TGTGCCAGCAGTTATACGACGGGTCACACTGAAGCTTTCTTT.

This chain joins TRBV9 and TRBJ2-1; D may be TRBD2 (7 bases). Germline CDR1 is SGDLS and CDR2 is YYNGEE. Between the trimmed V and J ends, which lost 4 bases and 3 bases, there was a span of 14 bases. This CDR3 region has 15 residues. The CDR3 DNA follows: TGTGCCAGCAGCACGAGGGGGACTAACTACAATGAGCAGTTCTTC. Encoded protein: CASSTRGTNYNEQFF.

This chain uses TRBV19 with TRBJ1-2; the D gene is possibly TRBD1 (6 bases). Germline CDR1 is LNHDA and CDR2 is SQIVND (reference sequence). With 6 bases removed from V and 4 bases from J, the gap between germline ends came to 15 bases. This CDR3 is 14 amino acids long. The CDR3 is CASRTGGVGYGYTF. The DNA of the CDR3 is TGTGCCAGTAGGACCGGGGGCGTGGGCTATGGCTACACCTTC. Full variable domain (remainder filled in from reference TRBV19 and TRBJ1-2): DGGITQSPKYLFRKEGQNVTLSCEQNLNHDAMYWYRQDPGQGLRLIYYSQIVNDFQKGDIAEGYSVSREKKESFPLTVTSAQKNPTAFYLCASRTGGVGYGYTFGSGTRLTVV.

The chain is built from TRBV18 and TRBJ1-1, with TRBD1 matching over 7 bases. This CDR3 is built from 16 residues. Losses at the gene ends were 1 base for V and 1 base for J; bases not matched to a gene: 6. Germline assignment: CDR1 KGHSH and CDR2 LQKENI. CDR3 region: CASSPQTGTANTEAFF. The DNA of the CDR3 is TGTGCCAGCTCACCACAGACAGGGACGGCGAACACTGAAGCTTTCTTT.

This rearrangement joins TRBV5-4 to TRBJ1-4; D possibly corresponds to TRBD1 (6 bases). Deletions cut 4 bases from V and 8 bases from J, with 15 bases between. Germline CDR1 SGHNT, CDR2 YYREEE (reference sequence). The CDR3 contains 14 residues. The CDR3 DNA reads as TGTGCCAGCAGCGACCCAGGGGCCGGGGAAAAACTGTTTTTT. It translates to CASSDPGAGEKLFF.